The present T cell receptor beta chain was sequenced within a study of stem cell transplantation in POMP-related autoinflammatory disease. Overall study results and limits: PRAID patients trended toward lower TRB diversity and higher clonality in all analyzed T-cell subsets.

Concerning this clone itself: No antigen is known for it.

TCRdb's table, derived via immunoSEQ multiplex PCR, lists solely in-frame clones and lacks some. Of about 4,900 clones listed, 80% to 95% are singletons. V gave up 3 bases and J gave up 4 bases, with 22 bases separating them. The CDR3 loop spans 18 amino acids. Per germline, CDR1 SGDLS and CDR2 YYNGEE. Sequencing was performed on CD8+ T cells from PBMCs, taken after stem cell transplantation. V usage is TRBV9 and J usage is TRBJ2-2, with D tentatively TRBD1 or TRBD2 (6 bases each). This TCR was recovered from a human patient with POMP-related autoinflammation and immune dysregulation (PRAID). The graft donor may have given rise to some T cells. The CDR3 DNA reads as TGTGCCAGCAGCGCATTGTGGTCGGGGGCGAGGAGCACCGGGGAGCTGTTTTTT. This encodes CASSALWSGARSTGELFF.